The 3 T cell receptor beta chains in this list originate from one sample, sequenced in a study of blood T cell repertoires in COVID-19. TCRdb's copy holds only in-frame clones and misses some; the assay was immunoSEQ multiplex PCR. The sample lists about 120,000 clones, 70% to 90% occurring once. Sequencing used peripheral blood. These TCRs come from a woman in her fifties or sixties with acute or convalescent COVID-19.

The chain links TRBV19 to TRBJ2-7; tentative D call: TRBD2 (6 bases). With 7 bases removed from V and 4 bases from J, the gap between germline ends came to 14 bases. CDR1 and CDR2 from the germline V gene are LNHDA and SQIVND (reference sequence). The CDR3 runs to 13 residues. The CDR3 coding sequence is TGTGCCAGTACCGGGGGTTACAATTACGAGCAGTACTTC. This codes for CASTGGYNYEQYF.

The chain carries TRBV6-5 and TRBJ1-5; no reliable D call. This CDR3 is 15 amino acids long. The V and J ends lost 6 bases and 4 bases respectively, with 16 bases between them. Germline-derived CDR1 and CDR2 are MNHEY and SVGAGI. The CDR3 here is CASRKSGINNQPQHF. Written as DNA, the CDR3 is TGTGCCAGCAGGAAGTCGGGGATAAATAATCAGCCCCAGCATTTT.

The chain combines TRBV10-2 with TRBJ1-1, with a weak D call TRBD1 (6 bases). Trimming took off 5 bases at V and 5 bases at J, with 15 bases between the two ends. Germline V gene data show CDR1 as WSHSY and CDR2 as SAAADI. This CDR3 has 14 amino acids. The CDR3 bases are TGCGCCAGCAGTCGGAGGGGAGGGGGGACTGAAGCTTTCTTT. Protein sequence: CASSRRGGGTEAFF.